The 25 T cell receptor beta chains reported below all come from one sample, sequenced in a study of shared clonotypes between healthy human individuals. TCRdb keeps only in-frame clones here, not all; method: immunoSEQ multiplex PCR. The sample consists of more than 2 million clones, 85% to 95% of them appearing once. Terminally differentiated effector memory CD45RA+ cells were excluded by CCR7 positive selection of CD45RO-negative cells. The specimen was naive CD8+ T cells sorted from blood. These receptors were collected from a man in his late teens or twenties in good health.

The chain is built from TRBV25-1 and TRBJ2-7; possibly TRBD2 for D (5 bases). Trimming removed 7 bases from V and 0 bases from J, with 13 bases in between. Germline CDR1 and CDR2: MGHDK and SYGVNS. This CDR3 contains 14 residues. CDR3 sequence: CASTDVTSSYEQYF. The CDR3 DNA reads as TGTGCCAGCACTGACGTCACTAGCTCCTACGAGCAGTACTTC.

The rearrangement uses TRBV18 and TRBJ2-1, with 7 bases that match TRBD2. Germline CDR1 and CDR2: KGHSH and LQKENI. Trimming at V came to 6 bases and at J to 0 bases, leaving 5 bases not matched to a gene. The length of the CDR3 is 15 residues. CDR3 protein: CASSTSAGSYNEQFF. CDR3 bases: TGTGCCAGCTCCACTAGCGCAGGCTCCTACAATGAGCAGTTCTTC.

V usage is TRBV9 and J usage is TRBJ2-1; 8 bases map to TRBD2. The CDR3 extends over 15 amino acids. Trimming at V came to 3 bases and at J to 2 bases, leaving 4 bases not matched to a gene. CDR1 is SGDLS, CDR2 YYNGEE, per germline. The CDR3 DNA sequence: TGTGCCAGCAGCGAAAGACTAGCGCCCTACAATGAGCAGTTCTTC. Translation gives CASSERLAPYNEQFF. The full variable domain, rest sourced from reference TRBV9 and TRBJ2-1, is DSGVTQTPKHLITATGQRVTLRCSPRSGDLSVYWYQQSLDQGLQFLIQYYNGEERAKGNILERFSAQQFPDLHSELNLSSLELGDSALYFCASSERLAPYNEQFFGPGTRLTVL.

J is TRBJ2-5 and V is TRBV5-6, with D possibly matching TRBD2 (6 bases). The ends were cut back, 4 bases at V and 1 base at J, with 26 bases in the middle. Germline CDR1 reads SGHDT; CDR2 reads YYEEEE. The CDR3 has 19 residues. The DNA for the CDR3 is TGTGCCAGCAGCGCGACGAATTGGCAGCGGGTGGATACCCAAGAGACCCAGTACTTC. It codes for CASSATNWQRVDTQETQYF.

This chain connects TRBV15 to TRBJ2-3, with D tentatively TRBD1 or TRBD2 (5 bases each). Germline V CDR1 and CDR2: LNHNV, YYDKDF (reference sequence). This CDR3 region has 15 residues. The V end was cut by 0 bases, the J end by 2 bases, with 9 bases between. CDR3 loop: CATSRDLGTTDTQYF. The CDR3 nucleotides are TGTGCCACCAGCAGAGATCTGGGGACCACAGATACGCAGTATTTT.

The chain is built from TRBV13 and TRBJ1-2; the D gene is possibly TRBD1 (5 bases). From germline, CDR1 is PRHDT and CDR2 FYEKMQ (reference sequence). V was trimmed by 4 bases and J by 4 bases, leaving 13 bases between them. The CDR3 spans 14 residues. CDR3 region: CASSSGLEGYGYTF. DNA for the CDR3: TGTGCCAGCAGCTCAGGGCTGGAGGGCTATGGCTACACCTTC.

This rearrangement joins TRBV27 to TRBJ1-5; TRBD1 matches at 8 bases. CDR1 is MNHEY and CDR2 is SMNVEV in the germline V gene (reference sequence). The CDR3 runs 15 residues. The V gene end was trimmed by 2 bases and the J gene end by 4 bases; junction bases not matched to a gene: 4. CDR3 nucleotide sequence: TGTGCCAGCAGTTTAGCGACAGGGGCAAATCAGCCCCAGCATTTT. This codes for CASSLATGANQPQHF.

V is TRBV4-1 and J is TRBJ2-5; a possible D gene is TRBD2 (7 bases). Germline loops: CDR1 MGHRA, CDR2 YSYEKL. The CDR3 is 17 residues long. The V gene lost 4 bases and the J gene lost 4 bases, with 22 bases spanning the gap. For the CDR3, the DNA is TGCGCCAGCAGCCCAGCCGGAGGGGGGGGCCTGAGAGAGACCCAGTACTTC. Residues: CASSPAGGGGLRETQYF.

This chain connects TRBV4-1 to TRBJ2-1; 15 bases are a match to TRBD2. The CDR3 covers 16 residues. V was clipped by 3 bases and J by 9 bases; unmatched bases: 6. The germline gives CDR1 MGHRA, CDR2 YSYEKL. CDR3 in amino acids: CASSQEGLAGGAEQFF. CDR3 bases: TGCGCCAGCAGCCAGGAGGGACTAGCGGGAGGAGCTGAGCAGTTCTTC.

The rearrangement joins TRBV4-2 to TRBJ2-1, with 7 bases lining up with TRBD2. Trimming at V came to 10 bases and at J to 7 bases, leaving 7 bases not matched to a gene. The germline CDR1 and CDR2 sequences are LGHNA and YNFKEQ. There are 12 residues in the CDR3. CDR3 in DNA: TGTGCCACGGGCGGGGGAGAAAATGAGCAGTTCTTC. Translating it yields CATGGGENEQFF.

This sequence joins TRBV25-1 and TRBJ2-7, with D unclear. Trimming took 6 bases from V and 2 from J, leaving 11 bases between them. Per the germline V gene, CDR1 is MGHDK and CDR2 is SYGVNS. The CDR3 is made up of 13 amino acids. The CDR3 here is CASRDLLTYEQYF. The CDR3 bases are TGTGCCAGCAGAGATCTACTGACCTACGAGCAGTACTTC.

The chain links TRBV6-1 to TRBJ2-3; the D is unclear. CDR3 length equals 16 residues. Germline CDR1 is MNHNS and CDR2 is SASEGT. Trimming stripped 3 bases from V and 4 bases from J, with 17 bases between. The CDR3 region is CASSEFRTLWADTQYF. CDR3 sequence (DNA): TGTGCCAGCAGTGAGTTCCGGACGCTGTGGGCAGATACGCAGTATTTT.

The V and J genes are TRBV18 and TRBJ2-2, with D possibly TRBD1 on 6 matching bases. Germline CDR1 KGHSH, CDR2 LQKENI. The CDR3 contains 14 residues. The V end was cut by 6 bases, the J end by 2 bases, with 10 bases between. CDR3 sequence: CASSPGHNTGELFF. Here the CDR3 DNA reads TGTGCCAGCTCGCCGGGACATAACACCGGGGAGCTGTTTTTT.

This clone was recorded once. The chain has TRBV10-2 and TRBJ1-5; the D is unclear. This CDR3 contains 13 residues. V was cut by 10 bases and J by 3 bases, with 13 bases left in between. Germline V gene data show CDR1 as WSHSY and CDR2 as SAAADI. This CDR3 is CATLPGYNQPQHF. The DNA for the CDR3 is TGCGCCACCCTTCCCGGATACAATCAGCCCCAGCATTTT.

Concerning this clone: Other nucleotide sequences in the sample specify the same CDR3. The rearrangement joins TRBV27 to TRBJ2-5; possible D gene TRBD2, 6 bases. V lost 4 bases, J lost 5 bases, and 11 bases lay in between. Looked up from germline, CDR1 is MNHEY and CDR2 is SMNVEV (reference sequence). This CDR3 has 13 residues. The CDR3: CASSSPGRETQYF. In nucleotides, the CDR3 is TGTGCCAGCAGTTCCCCGGGGAGGGAGACCCAGTACTTC.

The V call is TRBV4-3, the J call TRBJ1-4; D is possibly TRBD1 (5 bases). Germline values: CDR1 LGHNA, CDR2 YSLEER. The CDR3 spans 16 residues. Trimming pared 4 bases from V and 5 bases from J, leaving 17 bases between. This CDR3 reads CASSRLSGRTNEKLFF. The CDR3 DNA reads as TGCGCCAGCAGCCGTCTCTCGGGACGGACAAATGAAAAACTGTTTTTT.

V and J are TRBV5-6 and TRBJ1-1; TRBD1 aligns across 9 bases. Germline values: CDR1 SGHDT, CDR2 YYEEEE. The CDR3 contains 17 residues. V lost 3 bases, J lost 0 bases, and 9 bases stayed unmatched. The CDR3 reads CASSWDRDGLMNTEAFF. CDR3 DNA sequence: TGTGCCAGCAGCTGGGACAGGGATGGCCTCATGAACACTGAAGCTTTCTTT. Looking up the rest from reference TRBV5-6 and TRBJ1-1 gives the full variable domain: DAGVTQSPTHLIKTRGQQVTLRCSPKSGHDTVSWYQQALGQGPQFIFQYYEEEERQRGNFPDRFSGHQFPNYSSELNVNALLLGDSALYLCASSWDRDGLMNTEAFFGQGTRLTVV.

V and J are TRBV11-2 and TRBJ2-1, with 7 bases that match TRBD2. V trimming: 0 bases; J trimming: 3 bases; junction bases outside the gene matches: 2. Per germline, CDR1 SGHAT and CDR2 FQNNGV. The length of the CDR3 is 15 residues. The CDR3 bases are TGTGCCAGCAGCTTAGATATAGCGGGCTACAATGAGCAGTTCTTC. It codes for CASSLDIAGYNEQFF.

The genes are TRBV7-9 and TRBJ2-1, with a weak D call TRBD2 (6 bases). Germline V CDR1 and CDR2: SEHNR, FQNEAQ (reference sequence). V lost 1 base and J 4 bases, leaving 14 bases between the germline ends. This CDR3 region has 16 residues. The CDR3 reads CASSLEPGGVYNEQFF. The CDR3 DNA sequence: TGTGCCAGCAGCTTAGAGCCAGGAGGGGTTTACAATGAGCAGTTCTTC.

The chain has TRBV6-1 and TRBJ2-1; D is possibly TRBD2 (5 bases). V lost 3 bases, J lost 3 bases, and 6 bases lay in between. The germline V gene encodes CDR1 MNHNS and CDR2 SASEGT. The CDR3 extends over 13 amino acids. Here the CDR3 reads CASSDGDYNEQFF. The CDR3 DNA reads as TGTGCCAGCAGTGACGGGGACTACAATGAGCAGTTCTTC.

The V call is TRBV25-1, the J call TRBJ1-5, with a weak D call TRBD1 (6 bases). The CDR3 contains 14 residues. V shed 5 bases and J shed 3 bases, with 11 bases lying between them. Germline CDR1 is MGHDK and CDR2 is SYGVNS. The CDR3 region has the DNA TGTGCCAGCAGTTTACAGGGATACAATCAGCCCCAGCATTTT. This codes for CASSLQGYNQPQHF.

The chain links TRBV27 to TRBJ1-1; D perhaps matches TRBD1 (5 bases). This CDR3 has 13 amino acids. CDR1 is MNHEY, CDR2 SMNVEV, per germline (reference sequence). V was shortened by 2 bases and J by 8 bases, with 12 bases between the two germline ends. CDR3 sequence reads: CASSLGGVREAFF. As DNA, the CDR3 is TGTGCCAGCAGTTTAGGGGGGGTGAGGGAAGCTTTCTTT.

This clone occurred once. The sample has other DNA sequences that encode this CDR3 too. The gene calls are TRBV6-5 and TRBJ1-2; D is unresolved. The V end was cut by 0 bases, the J end by 8 bases, with 10 bases between. The CDR3 has 13 amino acids. In germline, CDR1 is MNHEY, CDR2 SVGAGI. The CDR3 DNA reads as TGTGCCAGCAGTTACTCGGAGGGTAACGGCTACACCTTC. It translates to CASSYSEGNGYTF.

This clone appeared once. The V call is TRBV15, the J call TRBJ2-5; D tentatively reads TRBD1 or TRBD2 (5 bases each). The CDR3 covers 14 residues. Between the trimmed V and J ends, which lost 4 bases and 2 bases, there was a span of 11 bases. The germline V gene encodes CDR1 LNHNV and CDR2 YYDKDF (reference sequence). CDR3 DNA: TGTGCCACCAGCACCATGGGGGTACAAGAGACCCAGTACTTC. It translates to CATSTMGVQETQYF.

V gene TRBV5-4 combines with J gene TRBJ2-6; TRBD1 is a possible D gene (5 bases). The V gene lost 3 bases and the J gene lost 2 bases, with 9 bases spanning the gap. Per the germline V gene, CDR1 is SGHNT and CDR2 is YYREEE (reference sequence). The CDR3 has 15 amino acids. CDR3 nucleotides: TGTGCCAGCAGCTCGCAGGGAACTGGGGCCAACGTCCTGACTTTC. It translates to CASSSQGTGANVLTF.